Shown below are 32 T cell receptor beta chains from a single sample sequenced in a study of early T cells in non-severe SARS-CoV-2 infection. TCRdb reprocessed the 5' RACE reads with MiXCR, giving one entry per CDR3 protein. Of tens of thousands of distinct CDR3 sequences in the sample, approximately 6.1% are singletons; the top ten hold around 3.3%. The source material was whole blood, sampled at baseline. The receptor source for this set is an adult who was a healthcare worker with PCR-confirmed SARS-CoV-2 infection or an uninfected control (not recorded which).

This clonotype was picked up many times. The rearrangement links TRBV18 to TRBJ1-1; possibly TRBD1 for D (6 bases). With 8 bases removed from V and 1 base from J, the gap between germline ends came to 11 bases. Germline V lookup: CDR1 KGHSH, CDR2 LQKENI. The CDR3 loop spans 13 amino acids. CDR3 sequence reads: CASSPGQNTEAFF. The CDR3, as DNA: TGTGCCAGCAGTCCGGGACAGAACACTGAAGCTTTCTTT.

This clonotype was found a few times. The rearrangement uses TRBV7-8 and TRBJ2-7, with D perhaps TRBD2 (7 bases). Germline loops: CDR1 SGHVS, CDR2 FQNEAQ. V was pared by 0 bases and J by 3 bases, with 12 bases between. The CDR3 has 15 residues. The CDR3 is CASSLARGGNYEQYF. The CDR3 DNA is TGTGCCAGCAGCTTAGCGAGGGGGGGAAACTACGAGCAGTACTTC.

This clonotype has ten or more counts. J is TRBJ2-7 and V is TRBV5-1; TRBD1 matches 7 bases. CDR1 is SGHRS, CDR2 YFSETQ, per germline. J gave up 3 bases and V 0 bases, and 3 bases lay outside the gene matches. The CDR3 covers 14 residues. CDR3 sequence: CASSLVGQVYEQYF. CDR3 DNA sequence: TGCGCCAGCAGCTTGGTTGGACAGGTCTACGAGCAGTACTTC. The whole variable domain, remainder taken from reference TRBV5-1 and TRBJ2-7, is KAGVTQTPRYLIKTRGQQVTLSCSPISGHRSVSWYQQTPGQGLQFLFEYFSETQRNKGNFPGRFSGRQFSNSRSEMNVSTLELGDSALYLCASSLVGQVYEQYFGPGTRLTVT.

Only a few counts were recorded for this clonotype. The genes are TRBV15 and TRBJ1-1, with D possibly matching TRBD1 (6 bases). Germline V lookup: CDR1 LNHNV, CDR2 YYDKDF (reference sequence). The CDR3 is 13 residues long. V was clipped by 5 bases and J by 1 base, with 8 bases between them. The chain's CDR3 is CATSGGANTEAFF. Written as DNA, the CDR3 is TGTGCCACCAGCGGGGGGGCGAACACTGAAGCTTTCTTT.

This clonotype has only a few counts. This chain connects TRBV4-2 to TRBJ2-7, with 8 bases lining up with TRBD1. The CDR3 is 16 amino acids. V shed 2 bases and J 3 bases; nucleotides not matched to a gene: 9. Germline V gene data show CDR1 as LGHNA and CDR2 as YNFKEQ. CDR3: CASSQNLGQGVYEQYF. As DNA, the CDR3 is TGTGCCAGCAGCCAAAACCTCGGACAGGGAGTCTACGAGCAGTACTTC.

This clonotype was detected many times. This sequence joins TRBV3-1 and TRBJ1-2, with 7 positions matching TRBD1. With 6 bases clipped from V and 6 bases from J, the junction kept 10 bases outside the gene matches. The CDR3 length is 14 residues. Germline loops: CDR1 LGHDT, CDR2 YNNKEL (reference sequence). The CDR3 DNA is TGTGCCAGCAGATCCGGGACAGAGAGACATGGCTACACCTTC. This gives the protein CASRSGTERHGYTF.

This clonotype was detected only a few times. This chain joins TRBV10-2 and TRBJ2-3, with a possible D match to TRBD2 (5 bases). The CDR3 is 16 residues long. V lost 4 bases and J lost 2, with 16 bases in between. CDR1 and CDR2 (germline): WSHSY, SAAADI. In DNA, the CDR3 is TGCGCCAGCAGTGGCCCTTCGGGGTCCCTCACAGATACGCAGTATTTT. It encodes CASSGPSGSLTDTQYF.

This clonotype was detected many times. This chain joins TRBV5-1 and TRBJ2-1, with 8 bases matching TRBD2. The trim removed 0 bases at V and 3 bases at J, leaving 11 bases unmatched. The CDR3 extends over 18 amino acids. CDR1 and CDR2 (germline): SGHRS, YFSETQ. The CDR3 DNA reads TGCGCCAGCAGCTTGGCGCAGTCCCTAGCGGGCGGCTACAATGAGCAGTTCTTC. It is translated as CASSLAQSLAGGYNEQFF.

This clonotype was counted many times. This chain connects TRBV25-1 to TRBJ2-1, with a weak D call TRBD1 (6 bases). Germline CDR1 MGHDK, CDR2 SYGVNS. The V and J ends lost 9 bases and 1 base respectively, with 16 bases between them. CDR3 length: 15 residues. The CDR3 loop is CASITGHGSYNEQFF. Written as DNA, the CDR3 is TGTGCCAGTATCACAGGGCACGGATCCTACAATGAGCAGTTCTTC.

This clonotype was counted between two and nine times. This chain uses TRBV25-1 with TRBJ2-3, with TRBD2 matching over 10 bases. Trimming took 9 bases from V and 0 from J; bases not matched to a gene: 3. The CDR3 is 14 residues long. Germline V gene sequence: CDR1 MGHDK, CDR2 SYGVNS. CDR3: CASEGLASTDTQYF. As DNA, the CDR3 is TGTGCCAGTGAGGGACTAGCGAGCACAGATACGCAGTATTTT.

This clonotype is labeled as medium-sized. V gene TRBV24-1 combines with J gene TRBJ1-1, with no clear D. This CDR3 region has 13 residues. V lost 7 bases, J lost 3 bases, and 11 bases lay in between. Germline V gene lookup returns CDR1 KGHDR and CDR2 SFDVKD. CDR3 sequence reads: CATRGFGDTEAFF. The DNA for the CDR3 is TGTGCCACCAGGGGCTTCGGGGACACTGAAGCTTTCTTT.

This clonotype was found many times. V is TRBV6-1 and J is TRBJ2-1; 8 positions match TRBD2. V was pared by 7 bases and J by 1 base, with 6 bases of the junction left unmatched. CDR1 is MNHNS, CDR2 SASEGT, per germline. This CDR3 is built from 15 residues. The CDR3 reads CASNEAGASYNEQFF. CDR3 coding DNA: TGTGCCAGCAACGAAGCGGGAGCATCCTACAATGAGCAGTTCTTC.

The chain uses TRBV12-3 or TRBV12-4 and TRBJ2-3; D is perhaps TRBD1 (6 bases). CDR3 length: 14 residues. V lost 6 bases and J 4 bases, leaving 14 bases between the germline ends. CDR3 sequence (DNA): TGTGCCAGCAGGAGACAGGTTCTCTCAGATACGCAGTATTTT. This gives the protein CASRRQVLSDTQYF.

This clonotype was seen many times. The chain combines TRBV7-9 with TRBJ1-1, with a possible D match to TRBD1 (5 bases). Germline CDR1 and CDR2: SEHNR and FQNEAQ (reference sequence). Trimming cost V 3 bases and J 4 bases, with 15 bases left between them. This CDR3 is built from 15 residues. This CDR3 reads CASSLQMGQGTEAFF. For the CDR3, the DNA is TGTGCCAGCAGCTTGCAGATGGGTCAGGGCACTGAAGCTTTCTTT.

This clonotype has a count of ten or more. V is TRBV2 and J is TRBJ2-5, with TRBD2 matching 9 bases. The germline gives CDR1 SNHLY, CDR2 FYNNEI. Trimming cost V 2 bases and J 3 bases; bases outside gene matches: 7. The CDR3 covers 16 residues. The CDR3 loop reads CASSEPRASGKETQYF. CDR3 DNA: TGTGCCAGCAGTGAACCCCGGGCTAGCGGGAAAGAGACCCAGTACTTC.

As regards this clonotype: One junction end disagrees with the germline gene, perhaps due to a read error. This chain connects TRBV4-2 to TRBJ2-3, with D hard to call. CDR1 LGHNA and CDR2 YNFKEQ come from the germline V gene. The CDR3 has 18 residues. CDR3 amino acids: CASSQASLVVFSTETQYF. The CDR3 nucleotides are TGTGCCAGCAGCCAAGCATCATTAGTAGTTTTCTCCACAGAAACGCAGTATTTT.

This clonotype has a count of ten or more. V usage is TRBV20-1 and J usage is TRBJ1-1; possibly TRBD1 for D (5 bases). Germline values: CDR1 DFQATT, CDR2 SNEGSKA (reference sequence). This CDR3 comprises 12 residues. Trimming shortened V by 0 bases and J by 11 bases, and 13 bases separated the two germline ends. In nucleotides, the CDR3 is TGCAGTGCTAGAGAGAGGGGCCCGGGGGCTTTCTTT. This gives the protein CSARERGPGAFF.

The CDR3, as DNA: TGTGCCAGCTCCATAACGATGTCTGGAGATACGCAGTATTTT. It codes for CASSITMSGDTQYF. The V gene is TRBV18, the J gene TRBJ2-3; no clear D gene. Looked up from germline, CDR1 is KGHSH and CDR2 is LQKENI. With 6 bases removed from V and 5 bases from J, the gap between germline ends came to 15 bases. The CDR3 extends over 14 amino acids.

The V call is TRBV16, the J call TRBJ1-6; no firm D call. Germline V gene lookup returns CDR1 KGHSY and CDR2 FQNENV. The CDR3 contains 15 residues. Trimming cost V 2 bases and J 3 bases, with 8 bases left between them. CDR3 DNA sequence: TGTGCCAGCAGCCAAGGTGGCAGCTATAATTCACCCCTCCACTTT. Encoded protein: CASSQGGSYNSPLHF. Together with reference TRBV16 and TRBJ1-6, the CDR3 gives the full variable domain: GEEVAQTPKHLVRGEGQKAKLYCAPIKGHSYVFWYQQVLKNEFKFLISFQNENVFDETGMPKERFSAKCLPNSPCSLEIQATKLEDSAVYFCASSQGGSYNSPLHFGNGTRLTVT.

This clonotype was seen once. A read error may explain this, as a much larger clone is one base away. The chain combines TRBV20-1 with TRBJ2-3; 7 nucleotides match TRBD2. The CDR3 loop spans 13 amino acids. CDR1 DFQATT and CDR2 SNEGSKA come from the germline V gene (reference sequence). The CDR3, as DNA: TGCAGTGCTGACTTGACTAGCACAGATACGCAGTGTTTT. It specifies CSADLTSTDTQCF.

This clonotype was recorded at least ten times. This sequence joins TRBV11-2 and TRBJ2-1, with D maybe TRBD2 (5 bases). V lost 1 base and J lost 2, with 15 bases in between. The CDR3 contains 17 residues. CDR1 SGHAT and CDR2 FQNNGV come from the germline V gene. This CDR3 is CASSLVASGITYNEQFF. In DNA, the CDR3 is TGTGCCAGCAGCTTAGTAGCCAGCGGAATCACCTACAATGAGCAGTTCTTC.

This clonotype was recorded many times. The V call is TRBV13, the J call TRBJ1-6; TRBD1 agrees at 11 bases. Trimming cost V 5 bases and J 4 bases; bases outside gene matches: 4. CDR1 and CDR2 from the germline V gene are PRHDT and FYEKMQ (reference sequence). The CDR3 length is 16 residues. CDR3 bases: TGTGCCAGCAGCGGACGGGACAGGGGGTATAATTCACCCCTCCACTTT. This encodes CASSGRDRGYNSPLHF.

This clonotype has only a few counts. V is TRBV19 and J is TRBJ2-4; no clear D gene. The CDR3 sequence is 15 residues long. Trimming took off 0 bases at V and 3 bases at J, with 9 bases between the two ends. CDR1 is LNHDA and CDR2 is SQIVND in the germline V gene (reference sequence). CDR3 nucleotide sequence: TGTGCCAGTAGTATAGAGGGTACCGTCAAAAACATTCAGTACTTC. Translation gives CASSIEGTVKNIQYF.

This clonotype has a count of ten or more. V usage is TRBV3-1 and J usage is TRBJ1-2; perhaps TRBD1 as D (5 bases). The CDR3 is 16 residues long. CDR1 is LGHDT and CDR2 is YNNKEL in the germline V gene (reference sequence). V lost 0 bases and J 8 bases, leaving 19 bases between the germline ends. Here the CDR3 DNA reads TGTGCCAGCAGCCAAGATTTGAGGTTCCCAGGGAAGGGCTACACCTTC. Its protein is CASSQDLRFPGKGYTF. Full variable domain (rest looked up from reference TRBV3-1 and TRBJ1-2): DTAVSQTPKYLVTQMGNDKSIKCEQNLGHDTMYWYKQDSKKFLKIMFSYNNKELIINETVPNRFSPKSPDKAHLNLHINSLELGDSAVYFCASSQDLRFPGKGYTFGSGTRLTVV.

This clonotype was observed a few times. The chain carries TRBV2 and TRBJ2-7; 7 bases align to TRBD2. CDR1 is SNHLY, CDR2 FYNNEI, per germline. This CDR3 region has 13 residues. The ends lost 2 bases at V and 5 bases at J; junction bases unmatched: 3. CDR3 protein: CASSEREGHEQYF. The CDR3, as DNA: TGTGCCAGCAGTGAAAGGGAGGGCCACGAGCAGTACTTC.

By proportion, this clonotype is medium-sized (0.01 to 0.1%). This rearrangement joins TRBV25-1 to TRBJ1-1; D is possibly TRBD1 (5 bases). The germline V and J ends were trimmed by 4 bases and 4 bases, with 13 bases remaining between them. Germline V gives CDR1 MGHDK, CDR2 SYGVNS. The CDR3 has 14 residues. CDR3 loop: CASSGSGRATEAFF. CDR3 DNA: TGTGCCAGCAGTGGCTCAGGCAGGGCCACTGAAGCTTTCTTT.

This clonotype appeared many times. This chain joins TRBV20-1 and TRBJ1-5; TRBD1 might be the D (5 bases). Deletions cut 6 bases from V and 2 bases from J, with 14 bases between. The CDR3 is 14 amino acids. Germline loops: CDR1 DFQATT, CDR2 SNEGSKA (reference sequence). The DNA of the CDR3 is TGCAGTGCGGGACGAAACGGGGGCAATCAGCCCCAGCATTTT. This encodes CSAGRNGGNQPQHF.

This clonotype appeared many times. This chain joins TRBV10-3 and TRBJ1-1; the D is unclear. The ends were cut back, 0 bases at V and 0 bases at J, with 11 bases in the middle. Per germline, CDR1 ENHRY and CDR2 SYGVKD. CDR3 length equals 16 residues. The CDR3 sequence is CAISESRVGMNTEAFF. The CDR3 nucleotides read TGTGCCATCAGTGAGTCGAGGGTAGGGATGAACACTGAAGCTTTCTTT.

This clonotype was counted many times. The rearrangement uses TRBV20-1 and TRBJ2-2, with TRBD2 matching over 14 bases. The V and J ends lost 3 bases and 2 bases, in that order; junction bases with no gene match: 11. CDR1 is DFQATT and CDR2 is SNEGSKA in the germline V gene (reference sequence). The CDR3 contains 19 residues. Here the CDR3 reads CSASPLGLAGGPNTGELFF. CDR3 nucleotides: TGCAGTGCTAGTCCCCTAGGACTAGCGGGAGGCCCTAACACCGGGGAGCTGTTTTTT.

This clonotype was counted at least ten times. This chain's CDR3 is CASNKGTISDTQYF. Written as DNA, the CDR3 is TGTGCCAGCAACAAGGGGACGATATCAGATACGCAGTATTTT. The chain employs TRBV6-5 and TRBJ2-3; D tentatively reads TRBD1 or TRBD2 (5 bases each). CDR1 is MNHEY, CDR2 SVGAGI, per germline. V lost 7 bases to trimming and J lost 4 bases, with 15 bases between them. CDR3 length: 14 amino acids.

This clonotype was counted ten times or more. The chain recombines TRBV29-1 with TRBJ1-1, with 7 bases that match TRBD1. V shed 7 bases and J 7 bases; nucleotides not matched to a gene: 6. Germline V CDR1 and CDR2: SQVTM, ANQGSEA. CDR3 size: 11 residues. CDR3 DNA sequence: TGCAGCGCTACAGGGGAAATTGAAGCTTTCTTT. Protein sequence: CSATGEIEAFF.

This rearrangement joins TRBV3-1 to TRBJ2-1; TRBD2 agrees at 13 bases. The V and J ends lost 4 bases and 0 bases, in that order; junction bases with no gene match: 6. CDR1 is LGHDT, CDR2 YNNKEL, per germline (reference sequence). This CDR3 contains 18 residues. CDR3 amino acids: CASSPGLAGPISYNEQFF. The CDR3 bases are TGTGCCAGCAGCCCGGGACTAGCGGGACCAATCTCCTACAATGAGCAGTTCTTC.